A single sample gave rise to the 19 T cell receptor beta chains below, sequenced in a study of T cell responses to AZD1222 COVID-19 vaccine (dated by TCRdb to about 2021). The library was produced with the immunoSEQ multiplex PCR assay. TCRdb retrieved this table from immuneACCESS and kept in-frame rearrangements only. Not all clones are present; in checked studies, unresolved V genes account for under half, and no reason is known for the remainder. Counted in this sample were roughly 49,000 clones; approximately 80% of them appeared once. Of the sample, approximately 22% falls within the top ten clones. The time point label for this specimen denotes: baseline before first vaccination. The sample's treatment or condition label is to be understood as: meningococcal conjugate vaccine given as trial control. Material: peripheral blood, obtained on day 0 of MenACWY control vaccination. These receptors all stem from an adult in good health.

CDR3 nucleotide sequence: TGTGCCAGCAGCCTTGAGCAGGGGGCCTGGACTGAAGCTTTCTTT. Translating it yields CASSLEQGAWTEAFF. The chain combines TRBV11-1 with TRBJ1-1, with 8 nucleotides matching TRBD1. Trimming at V came to 5 bases and at J to 5 bases, leaving 10 bases not matched to a gene. The CDR3 is made up of 15 amino acids. From germline, CDR1 is SGHAT and CDR2 FQDESV (reference sequence).

The V and J genes are TRBV5-1 and TRBJ1-6; D possibly corresponds to TRBD1 (5 bases). This CDR3 has 14 amino acids. Looked up from germline, CDR1 is SGHRS and CDR2 is YFSETQ. Trimming pared 4 bases from V and 11 bases from J, leaving 16 bases between. CDR3 residues: CASSPPTDGAPLHF. The CDR3 nucleotides are TGCGCCAGCAGCCCACCGACAGATGGAGCACCCCTCCACTTT.

The V gene is TRBV4-2, the J gene TRBJ1-1, with TRBD1 as a possible D gene (5 bases). Per the germline V gene, CDR1 is LGHNA and CDR2 is YNFKEQ. V lost 1 base and J 2 bases, leaving 11 bases between the germline ends. CDR3 length: 15 residues. In DNA, the CDR3 is TGTGCCAGCAGCCAAGGTCCGACAGTCAACACTGAAGCTTTCTTT. Protein: CASSQGPTVNTEAFF.

This rearrangement joins TRBV5-1 to TRBJ1-4; D is ambiguous. Germline V gene sequence: CDR1 SGHRS, CDR2 YFSETQ. CDR3 size: 16 residues. Trimming took 0 bases from V and 0 from J, leaving 9 bases between them. The CDR3 loop is CASSLDTAATNEKLFF. For the CDR3, the DNA is TGCGCCAGCAGCTTGGATACAGCCGCAACTAATGAAAAACTGTTTTTT.

V is TRBV30 and J is TRBJ2-7; TRBD2 is a possible D gene (6 bases). The CDR3 covers 13 residues. V was clipped by 1 base and J by 2 bases, with 9 bases between them. Germline V lookup: CDR1 GTSNPN, CDR2 SVGIG (reference sequence). The CDR3 DNA sequence: TGTGCCTGGAGTGGGGGACTCCCCTACGAGCAGTACGTC. Encoded protein: CAWSGGLPYEQYV.

The V and J genes are TRBV9 and TRBJ1-3, with no clear D. V was pared by 0 bases and J by 4 bases, with 8 bases between. The CDR3 covers 14 residues. Looked up from germline, CDR1 is SGDLS and CDR2 is YYNGEE. The CDR3 protein is CASSVEMGGNTIYF. CDR3 nucleotide sequence: TGTGCCAGCAGCGTAGAGATGGGAGGAAACACCATATATTTT.

The chain combines TRBV30 with TRBJ1-5, with TRBD1 as a possible D gene (6 bases). CDR3 length: 15 amino acids. Trimming removed 5 bases at V and 2 bases at J, with 16 bases between. CDR1 and CDR2 (germline): GTSNPN, SVGIG (reference sequence). CDR3 in amino acids: CAWGTGRGGNQPQHF. The CDR3 DNA reads TGTGCCTGGGGCACAGGGAGGGGTGGCAATCAGCCCCAGCATTTT.

V is TRBV7-2 and J is TRBJ1-5, with D tentatively TRBD1 (5 bases). The germline V gene has CDR1 SGHTA and CDR2 FQGNSA. The germline V and J ends were trimmed by 4 bases and 6 bases, with 13 bases remaining between them. The CDR3 sequence is 14 residues long. CDR3 residues: CASSSNWGTQPQHF. CDR3 DNA sequence: TGTGCCAGCAGCTCGAACTGGGGGACTCAGCCCCAGCATTTT.

This chain's CDR3 is CAWRKGPWGGYTF. The CDR3 region has the DNA TGTGCCTGGAGGAAGGGACCTTGGGGTGGCTACACCTTC. The chain is built from TRBV30 and TRBJ1-2, with D possibly TRBD1 on 5 matching bases. The CDR3 contains 13 residues. CDR1 is GTSNPN, CDR2 SVGIG, per germline (reference sequence). V was clipped by 3 bases and J by 7 bases, with 15 bases between them.

J is TRBJ2-7 and V is TRBV30, with D possibly TRBD1 on 5 matching bases. This CDR3 spans 14 amino acids. Germline loops: CDR1 GTSNPN, CDR2 SVGIG (reference sequence). Trimming stripped 3 bases from V and 0 bases from J, with 12 bases between. The CDR3 sequence: CAWRSWGYSYEQYF. The CDR3 bases are TGTGCCTGGAGGTCGTGGGGCTACTCCTACGAGCAGTACTTC.

The CDR3, as DNA: TGTGCCAGCAGTGGGACTAGCGGGGTGGATACGCAGTATTTT. Translation: CASSGTSGVDTQYF. The chain employs TRBV2 and TRBJ2-3, with 12 bases that match TRBD2. Germline CDR1 and CDR2: SNHLY and FYNNEI. With 4 bases clipped from V and 6 bases from J, the junction kept 2 bases outside the gene matches. There are 14 residues in the CDR3. Using reference TRBV2 and TRBJ2-3 for the parts outside the CDR3, the full variable domain is EPEVTQTPSHQVTQMGQEVILRCVPISNHLYFYWYRQILGQKVEFLVSFYNNEISEKSEIFDDQFSVERPDGSNFTLKIRSTKLEDSAMYFCASSGTSGVDTQYFGPGTRLTVL.

V and J are TRBV5-1 and TRBJ1-2, with D unresolved. This CDR3 is built from 12 residues. V was trimmed by 5 bases and J by 1 base, leaving 6 bases between them. Germline V CDR1 and CDR2: SGHRS, YFSETQ. CDR3 sequence (DNA): TGCGCCAGCAGGGAAAGTAACTATGGCTACACCTTC. This codes for CASRESNYGYTF.

The chain carries TRBV19 and TRBJ2-5; 8 bases map to TRBD1. The V segment lost 4 bases and the J segment 2 bases; nucleotides outside the gene matches: 12. CDR1 and CDR2 from the germline V gene are LNHDA and SQIVND (reference sequence). CDR3 length: 17 amino acids. The CDR3 coding sequence is TGTGCCAGTAGTAGCAGAAAATCGGACAGGGCTCAAGAGACCCAGTACTTC. Translated: CASSSRKSDRAQETQYF.

The genes are TRBV10-3 and TRBJ1-5, with 12 bases matching TRBD1. Unmatched junction bases numbered 6, after V lost 6 bases and J lost 6 bases. This CDR3 comprises 15 residues. Germline CDR1 ENHRY, CDR2 SYGVKD. This CDR3 is CAIRSGTGGGQPQHF. The CDR3 nucleotides are TGTGCCATCAGATCCGGGACAGGGGGCGGTCAGCCCCAGCATTTT.

This chain connects TRBV11-2 to TRBJ1-1; D is unclear. Germline V CDR1 and CDR2: SGHAT, FQNNGV. CDR3 length: 13 residues. V gave up 6 bases and J gave up 5 bases, with 13 bases separating them. CDR3 residues: CASRERRMTEAFF. The CDR3 DNA reads as TGTGCCAGCAGGGAAAGGAGAATGACTGAAGCTTTCTTT.

On this clone itself: The sample holds other DNA sequences that translate to the same CDR3. V gene TRBV6-5 combines with J gene TRBJ1-2, with TRBD1 as a possible D gene (5 bases). CDR3 length equals 15 residues. CDR1 is MNHEY, CDR2 SVGAGI, per germline. Between the trimmed V and J ends, which lost 0 bases and 3 bases, there was a span of 11 bases. Written as DNA, the CDR3 is TGTGCCAGCAGTTACTCGAGCAGGGCCGACTATGGCTACACCTTC. It specifies CASSYSSRADYGYTF.

The J gene is TRBJ1-5, the V gene TRBV3-1 (or the pseudogene TRBV3-2), with TRBD1 matching 7 bases. This CDR3 spans 15 amino acids. The junction had 3 bases not matched to a gene; V was cut back by 4 bases and J by 0 bases. Germline V gene lookup returns CDR1 LGHDT and CDR2 YNNKEL (reference sequence). CDR3 DNA: TGTGCCAGCAGCCCGACAGGGTTTAGCAATCAGCCCCAGCATTTT. It codes for CASSPTGFSNQPQHF.

V and J are TRBV5-5 and TRBJ1-1, with D hard to call. Germline CDR1 reads SGHKS; CDR2 reads YYEKEE (reference sequence). Trimming took off 2 bases at V and 1 base at J, with 9 bases between the two ends. The CDR3 loop spans 14 amino acids. CDR3 sequence reads: CASSFARTNTEAFF. The CDR3 DNA is TGTGCCAGCAGCTTCGCCAGGACGAACACTGAAGCTTTCTTT.

The J gene is TRBJ1-6, the V gene TRBV5-4, with D unresolved. V dropped 5 bases and J dropped 8 bases, with 17 bases sitting between them. This CDR3 comprises 15 residues. Germline V CDR1 and CDR2: SGHNT, YYREEE (reference sequence). CDR3 in DNA: TGTGCCAGCAGGGTGGCCCAATTACCTCATTCACCCCTCCACTTT. As protein: CASRVAQLPHSPLHF.